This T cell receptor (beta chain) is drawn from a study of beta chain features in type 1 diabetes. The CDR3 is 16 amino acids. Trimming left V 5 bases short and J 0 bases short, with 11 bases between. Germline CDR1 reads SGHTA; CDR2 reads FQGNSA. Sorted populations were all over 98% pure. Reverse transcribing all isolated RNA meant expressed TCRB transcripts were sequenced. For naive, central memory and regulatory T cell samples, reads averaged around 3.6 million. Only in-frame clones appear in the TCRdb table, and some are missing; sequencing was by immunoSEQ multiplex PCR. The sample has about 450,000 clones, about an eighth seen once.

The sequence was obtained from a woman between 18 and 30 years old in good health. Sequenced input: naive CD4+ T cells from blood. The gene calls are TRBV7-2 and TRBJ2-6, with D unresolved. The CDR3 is CASSQTDFSGANVLTF. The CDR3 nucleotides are TGTGCCAGCAGCCAAACAGACTTCTCTGGGGCCAACGTCCTGACTTTC. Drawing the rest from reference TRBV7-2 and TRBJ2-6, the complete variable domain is GAGVSQSPSNKVTEKGKDVELRCDPISGHTALYWYRQSLGQGLEFLIYFQGNSAPDKSGLPSDRFSAERTGGSVSTLTIQRTQQEDSAVYLCASSQTDFSGANVLTFGAGSRLTVL.